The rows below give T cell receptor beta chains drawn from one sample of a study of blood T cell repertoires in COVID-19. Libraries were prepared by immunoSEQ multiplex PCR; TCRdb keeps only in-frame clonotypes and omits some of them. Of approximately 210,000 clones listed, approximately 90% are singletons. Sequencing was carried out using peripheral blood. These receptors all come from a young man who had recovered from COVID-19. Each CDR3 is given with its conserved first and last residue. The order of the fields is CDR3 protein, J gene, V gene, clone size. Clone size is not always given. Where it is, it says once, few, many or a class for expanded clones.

CASSLAPGDYEQYF	TRBJ2-7	TRBV7-9	NA
CASSQRGPHYGYTF	TRBJ1-2	TRBV5-4	NA
CASSPGQGSGYTF	TRBJ1-2	TRBV6-5	NA
CASTEQVTYEQYF	TRBJ2-7	TRBV2	NA
CAISEGSYTEQFF	TRBJ2-1	TRBV10-3	NA
CASSLAGDRRNGYTF	TRBJ1-2	TRBV7-8	few
CASTGGYGNQPQHF	TRBJ1-5	TRBV30	NA
CASSGTGNQPQHF	TRBJ1-5	TRBV2	NA
CASSLAGTDSGNTIYF	TRBJ1-3	TRBV7-9	NA
CSASDTANYGYTF	TRBJ1-2	TRBV29-1	NA
CARSSDRYNEQFF	TRBJ2-1	TRBV5-3	NA
CASSEIGTGIYEQYF	TRBJ2-7	TRBV6-1	NA
CASSLTGSYNSPLHF	TRBJ1-6	TRBV7-6	NA
CASSLLAGQISGNTIYF	TRBJ1-3	TRBV5-5	NA
CASSPLQGGDEKLFF	TRBJ1-4	TRBV5-1	NA
CASSFRGYQPQHF	TRBJ1-5	TRBV27	few
CASSSDLDREAFF	TRBJ1-1	TRBV9	NA
CASSLGDSISYNEQFF	TRBJ2-1	TRBV7-6	NA
CASSVPSSYNEQFF	TRBJ2-1	TRBV9	NA
CASSLSQGARYEQYF	TRBJ2-7	TRBV13	NA
CASSPDRGRIYGYTF	TRBJ1-2	TRBV4-1	NA
CASSPDRGLQETQYF	TRBJ2-5	TRBV7-2	NA
CASSESPHTGPGANVLTF	TRBJ2-6	TRBV2	once
CASGLGRQEEEKLFF	TRBJ1-4	TRBV12-5	NA
CASSLEPNQPQHF	TRBJ1-5	TRBV5-1	NA
CASIGTSGWNEQYF	TRBJ2-7	TRBV11-2	NA
CASSQDKLRGFKKLFF	TRBJ1-4	TRBV3-1/TRBV3-2	NA
CASMGTGRNEQFF	TRBJ2-1	TRBV2	NA
CASGTGRGQETQYF	TRBJ2-5	TRBV7-2	NA
CASSLGASDFYGYTF	TRBJ1-2	TRBV7-2	NA
CAISAAAQAYQETQYF	TRBJ2-5	TRBV10-3	once